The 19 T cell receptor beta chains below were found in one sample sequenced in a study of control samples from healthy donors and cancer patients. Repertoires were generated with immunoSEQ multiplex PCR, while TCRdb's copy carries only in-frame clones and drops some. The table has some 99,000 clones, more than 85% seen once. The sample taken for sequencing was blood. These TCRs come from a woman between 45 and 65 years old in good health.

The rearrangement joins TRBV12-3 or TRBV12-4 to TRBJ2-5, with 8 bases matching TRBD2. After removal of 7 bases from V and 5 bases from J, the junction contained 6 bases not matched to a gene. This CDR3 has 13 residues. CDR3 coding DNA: TGTGCCAGCACCTCCTCGGGGGGGGAGACCCAGTACTTC. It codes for CASTSSGGETQYF.

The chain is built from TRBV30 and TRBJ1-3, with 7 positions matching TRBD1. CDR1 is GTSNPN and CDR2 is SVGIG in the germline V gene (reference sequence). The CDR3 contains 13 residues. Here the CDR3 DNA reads TGTGCTTGGGGGACAGCCTCTGGAAACACCATATATTTT. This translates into CAWGTASGNTIYF.

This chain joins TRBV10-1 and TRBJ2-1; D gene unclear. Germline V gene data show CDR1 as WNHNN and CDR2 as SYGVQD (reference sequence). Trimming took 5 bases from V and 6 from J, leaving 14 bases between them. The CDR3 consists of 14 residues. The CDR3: CASSRSGGFNEQFF. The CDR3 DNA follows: TGCGCCAGCAGTCGGTCCGGCGGCTTCAATGAGCAGTTCTTC.

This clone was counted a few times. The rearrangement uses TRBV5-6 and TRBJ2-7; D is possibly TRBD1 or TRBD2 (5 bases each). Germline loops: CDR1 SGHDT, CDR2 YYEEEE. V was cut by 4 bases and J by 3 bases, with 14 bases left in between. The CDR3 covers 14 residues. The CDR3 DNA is TGTGCCAGCAGCCTGGGGGTCGGATTCTACGAGCAGTACGTC. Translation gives CASSLGVGFYEQYV.

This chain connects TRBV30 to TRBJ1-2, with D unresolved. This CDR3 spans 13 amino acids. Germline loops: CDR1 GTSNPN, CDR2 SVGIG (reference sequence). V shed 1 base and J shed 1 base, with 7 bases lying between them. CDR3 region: CAWSEINNYGYTF. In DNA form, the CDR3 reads TGTGCCTGGAGTGAAATCAATAACTATGGCTACACCTTC.

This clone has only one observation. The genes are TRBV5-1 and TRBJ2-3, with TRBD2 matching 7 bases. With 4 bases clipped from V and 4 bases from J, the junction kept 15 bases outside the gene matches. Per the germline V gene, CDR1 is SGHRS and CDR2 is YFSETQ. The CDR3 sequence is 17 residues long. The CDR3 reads CASSIVAGKTLADTQYF. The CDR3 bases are TGCGCCAGCAGCATAGTAGCGGGTAAAACCTTGGCAGATACGCAGTATTTT.

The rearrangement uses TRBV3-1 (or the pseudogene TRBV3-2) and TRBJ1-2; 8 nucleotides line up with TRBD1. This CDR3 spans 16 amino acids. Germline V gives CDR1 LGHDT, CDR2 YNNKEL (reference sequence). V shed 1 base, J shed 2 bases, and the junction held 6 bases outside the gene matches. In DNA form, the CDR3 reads TGTGCCAGCAGCCAAGGAGCCCGGACAGGGAACTATGGCTACACCTTC. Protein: CASSQGARTGNYGYTF.

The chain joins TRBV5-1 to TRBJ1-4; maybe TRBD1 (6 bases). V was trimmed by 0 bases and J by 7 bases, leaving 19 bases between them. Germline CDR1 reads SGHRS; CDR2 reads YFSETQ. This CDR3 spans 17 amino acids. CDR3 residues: CASSLGSAGGAGEKLFF. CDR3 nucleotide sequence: TGCGCCAGCAGCTTGGGTTCGGCTGGGGGCGCCGGTGAAAAACTGTTTTTT.

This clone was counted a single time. The CDR3 DNA reads TGTGCCAGCAGTGATTATGTCGGGACCTATGGCTACACCTTC. Its protein product is CASSDYVGTYGYTF. The chain couples TRBV25-1 to TRBJ1-2; a possible D gene is TRBD1 (5 bases). Trimming cost V 3 bases and J 4 bases, with 12 bases left between them. The CDR3 covers 14 residues. Looked up from germline, CDR1 is MGHDK and CDR2 is SYGVNS.

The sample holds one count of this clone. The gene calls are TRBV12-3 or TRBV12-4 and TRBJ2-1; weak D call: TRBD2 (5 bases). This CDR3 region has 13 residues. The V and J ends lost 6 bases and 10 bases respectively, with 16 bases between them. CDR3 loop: CASRLRGFGEQFF. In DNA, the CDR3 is TGTGCCAGCAGACTTCGGGGTTTTGGGGAGCAGTTCTTC.

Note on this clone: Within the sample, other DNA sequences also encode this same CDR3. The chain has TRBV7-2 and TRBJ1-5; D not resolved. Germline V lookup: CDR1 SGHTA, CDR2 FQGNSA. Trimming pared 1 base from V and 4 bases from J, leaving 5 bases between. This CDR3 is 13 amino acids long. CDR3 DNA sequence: TGTGCCAGCAGCTTAGGGCGGAATCAGCCCCAGCATTTT. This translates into CASSLGRNQPQHF.

CDR3 sequence: CVRSWAVNEQFF. As DNA, the CDR3 is TGTGTCAGAAGCTGGGCGGTGAATGAGCAGTTCTTC. The chain joins TRBV7-5 to TRBJ2-1. TRBV7-5 represents a pseudogene. The CDR3 is 12 amino acids.

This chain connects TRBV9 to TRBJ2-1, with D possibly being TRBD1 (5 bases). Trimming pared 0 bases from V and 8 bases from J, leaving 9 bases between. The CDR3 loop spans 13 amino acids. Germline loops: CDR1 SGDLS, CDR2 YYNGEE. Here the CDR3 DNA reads TGTGCCAGCAGCGTAGGCGGACATCATGAGCAGTTCTTC. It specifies CASSVGGHHEQFF.

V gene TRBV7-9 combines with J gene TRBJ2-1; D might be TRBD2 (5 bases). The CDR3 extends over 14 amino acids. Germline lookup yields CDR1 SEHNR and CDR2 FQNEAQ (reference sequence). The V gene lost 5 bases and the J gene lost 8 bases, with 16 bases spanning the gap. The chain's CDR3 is CASSPRASRDEQFF. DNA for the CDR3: TGTGCCAGCAGCCCGAGAGCGTCGAGGGATGAGCAGTTCTTC.

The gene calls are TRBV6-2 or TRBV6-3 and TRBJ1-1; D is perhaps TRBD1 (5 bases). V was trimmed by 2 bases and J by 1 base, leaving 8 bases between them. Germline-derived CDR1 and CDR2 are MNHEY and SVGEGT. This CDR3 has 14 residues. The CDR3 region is CASSYAGANTEAFF. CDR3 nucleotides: TGTGCCAGCAGTTACGCCGGGGCGAACACTGAAGCTTTCTTT.

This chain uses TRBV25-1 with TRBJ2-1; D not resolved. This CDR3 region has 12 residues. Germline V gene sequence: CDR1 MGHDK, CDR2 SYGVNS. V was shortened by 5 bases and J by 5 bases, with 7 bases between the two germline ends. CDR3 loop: CASSLVHNEQFF. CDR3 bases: TGTGCCAGCAGTTTGGTCCACAATGAGCAGTTCTTC.

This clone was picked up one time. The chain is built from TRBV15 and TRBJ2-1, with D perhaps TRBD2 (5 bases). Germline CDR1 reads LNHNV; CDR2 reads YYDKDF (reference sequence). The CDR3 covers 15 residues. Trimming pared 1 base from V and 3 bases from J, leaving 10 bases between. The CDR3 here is CATSRGPGIYNEQFF. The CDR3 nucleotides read TGTGCCACCAGCAGAGGTCCGGGGATCTACAATGAGCAGTTCTTC.

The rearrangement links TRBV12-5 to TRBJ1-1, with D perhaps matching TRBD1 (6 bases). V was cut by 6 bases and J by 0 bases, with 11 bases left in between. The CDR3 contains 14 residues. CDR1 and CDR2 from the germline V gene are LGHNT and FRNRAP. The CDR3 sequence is CASGNTGLNTEAFF. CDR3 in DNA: TGTGCTAGTGGCAATACAGGGTTGAACACTGAAGCTTTCTTT.

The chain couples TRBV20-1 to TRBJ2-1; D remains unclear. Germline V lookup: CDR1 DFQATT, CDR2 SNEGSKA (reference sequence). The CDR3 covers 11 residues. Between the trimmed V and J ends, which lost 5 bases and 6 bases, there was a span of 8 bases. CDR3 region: CSALGFNEQFF. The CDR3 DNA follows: TGCAGTGCTCTGGGTTTCAATGAGCAGTTCTTC.